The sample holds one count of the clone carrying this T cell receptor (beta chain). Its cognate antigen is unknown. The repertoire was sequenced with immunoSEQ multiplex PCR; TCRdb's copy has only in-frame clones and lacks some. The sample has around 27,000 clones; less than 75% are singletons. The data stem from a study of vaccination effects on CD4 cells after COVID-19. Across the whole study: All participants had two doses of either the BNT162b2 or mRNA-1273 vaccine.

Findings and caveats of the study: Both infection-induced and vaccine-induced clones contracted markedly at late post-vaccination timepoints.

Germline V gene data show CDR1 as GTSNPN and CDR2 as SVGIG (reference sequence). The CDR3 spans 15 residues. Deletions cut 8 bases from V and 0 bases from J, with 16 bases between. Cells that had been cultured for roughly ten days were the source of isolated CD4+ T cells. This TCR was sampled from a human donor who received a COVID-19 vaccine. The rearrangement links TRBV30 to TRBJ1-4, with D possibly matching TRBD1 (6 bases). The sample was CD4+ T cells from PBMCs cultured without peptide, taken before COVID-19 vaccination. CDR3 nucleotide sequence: TGTGCCGGTATAACTTGGACAGCAACTAATGAAAAACTGTTTTTT. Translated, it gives CAGITWTATNEKLFF.